These T cell receptor beta chains were read from a single sample in a study of T cell clonotyping in hematopoietic cell transplantation. Profiled with immunoSEQ multiplex PCR; TCRdb holds only in-frame clones, not every one. The repertoire holds over 25,000 clones, with about 83% as singletons. This specimen was peripheral blood mononuclear cells, taken before stem cell transplant. All receptors come from a woman aged 25 to 39 with chronic myeloid leukemia. Some clones in this sample may be carry-over from other donors' samples. Both conserved end residues are part of each CDR3. Each record gives: D gene, J gene, clone size, V gene, CDR3 protein, CDR3 DNA. A D gene is named only where the DNA matches it firmly. Clone sizes are given selectively: once, few, many, or a class where the clone is expanded.

d_gene: NA
j_gene: TRBJ1-2
abundance: NA
v_gene: TRBV28
CDR3aa: CASSLPGIANYGYTF
CDR3nt: TGTGCCAGCAGTTTACCGGGGATAGCTAACTATGGCTACACCTTC

d_gene: NA
j_gene: TRBJ2-2
abundance: NA
v_gene: TRBV7-2
CDR3aa: CASSLALRTGELFF
CDR3nt: TGTGCCAGCAGCTTAGCGTTGCGTACCGGGGAGCTGTTTTTT

d_gene: NA
j_gene: TRBJ1-6
abundance: NA
v_gene: TRBV7-8
CDR3aa: CASSSTPGAPLHF
CDR3nt: TGTGCCAGCAGCTCCACTCCGGGAGCACCCCTCCACTTT

d_gene: TRBD1
j_gene: TRBJ1-2
abundance: NA
v_gene: TRBV29-1
CDR3aa: CSVKTGGNYGYTF
CDR3nt: TGCAGCGTGAAGACAGGGGGGAACTATGGCTACACCTTC

d_gene: TRBD2
j_gene: TRBJ2-3
abundance: NA
v_gene: TRBV6-6
CDR3aa: CAAGGNTDTQYF
CDR3nt: TGTGCGGCGGGGGGGAACACAGATACGCAGTATTTT

d_gene: NA
j_gene: TRBJ2-7
abundance: NA
v_gene: TRBV30
CDR3aa: CAWSPTWEISYEQYF
CDR3nt: TGTGCCTGGAGTCCGACCTGGGAAATCTCCTACGAGCAGTACTTC

d_gene: NA
j_gene: TRBJ2-1
abundance: NA
v_gene: TRBV6-5
CDR3aa: CASSSLGEQFF
CDR3nt: TGTGCCAGCAGTAGCCTAGGTGAGCAGTTCTTC

d_gene: NA
j_gene: TRBJ2-1
abundance: NA
v_gene: TRBV7-8
CDR3aa: CASSSSRLDKQFF
CDR3nt: TGTGCCAGCAGCTCCTCGCGACTAGATAAGCAGTTCTTC

d_gene: NA
j_gene: TRBJ1-1
abundance: NA
v_gene: TRBV4-2
CDR3aa: CASSPGAVRGDAEAFF
CDR3nt: TGTGCCAGCAGCCCAGGGGCAGTGCGAGGGGACGCTGAAGCTTTCTTT

d_gene: NA
j_gene: TRBJ2-7
abundance: NA
v_gene: TRBV5-1
CDR3aa: CASSFEGSMYEQYF
CDR3nt: TGCGCCAGCAGCTTTGAGGGGAGTATGTACGAGCAGTACTTC

d_gene: TRBD1
j_gene: TRBJ1-2
abundance: NA
v_gene: TRBV5-1
CDR3aa: CASSFQGEDGYTF
CDR3nt: TGCGCCAGCAGCTTTCAGGGGGAGGATGGCTACACCTTC

d_gene: NA
j_gene: TRBJ2-2
abundance: NA
v_gene: TRBV4-2
CDR3aa: CASSRSGDTGELFF
CDR3nt: TGTGCCAGCAGCCGTAGCGGTGACACCGGGGAGCTGTTTTTT

d_gene: NA
j_gene: TRBJ2-6
abundance: NA
v_gene: TRBV9
CDR3aa: CASSVGLRLSGANVLTF
CDR3nt: TGTGCCAGCAGCGTAGGGTTGCGACTCTCTGGGGCCAACGTCCTGACTTTC

d_gene: NA
j_gene: TRBJ2-5
abundance: NA
v_gene: TRBV29-1
CDR3aa: CSASTGETQYF
CDR3nt: TGCAGCGCATCTACGGGGGAGACCCAGTACTTC

d_gene: TRBD2
j_gene: TRBJ2-7
abundance: NA
v_gene: TRBV7-2
CDR3aa: CASSLLASGGAYEQYF
CDR3nt: TGTGCCAGCAGCTTACTGGCTAGCGGGGGTGCATACGAGCAGTACTTC

d_gene: NA
j_gene: TRBJ1-1
abundance: NA
v_gene: TRBV7-2
CDR3aa: CASSPRTVPPSGEAFF
CDR3nt: TGTGCCAGCAGCCCCCGGACAGTTCCTCCGTCTGGGGAAGCTTTCTTT

d_gene: NA
j_gene: TRBJ1-1
abundance: NA
v_gene: TRBV29-1
CDR3aa: CSVAPAAQGAFF
CDR3nt: TGCAGCGTTGCACCGGCGGCACAGGGAGCTTTCTTT

d_gene: NA
j_gene: TRBJ1-2
abundance: NA
v_gene: TRBV10-3
CDR3aa: CAISESPRSSYTF
CDR3nt: TGTGCCATCAGTGAAAGCCCCAGATCGAGTTACACCTTC

d_gene: NA
j_gene: TRBJ1-3
abundance: NA
v_gene: TRBV9
CDR3aa: CASSVAPSGVAGNTIYF
CDR3nt: TGTGCCAGCAGCGTAGCTCCGTCAGGGGTTGCTGGAAACACCATATATTTT

d_gene: TRBD1
j_gene: TRBJ1-2
abundance: few
v_gene: TRBV11-3
CDR3aa: CASSSQGGLGYTF
CDR3nt: TGTGCCAGCAGCTCGCAGGGGGGACTTGGCTACACCTTC

d_gene: NA
j_gene: TRBJ2-1
abundance: NA
v_gene: TRBV27
CDR3aa: CASGIGGAYEQFF
CDR3nt: TGTGCCAGCGGGATCGGCGGGGCATATGAGCAGTTCTTC

d_gene: NA
j_gene: TRBJ2-7
abundance: NA
v_gene: TRBV30
CDR3aa: CAWSDVLRDYEQYF
CDR3nt: TGTGCCTGGAGTGACGTCCTCAGGGACTACGAGCAGTACTTC

d_gene: NA
j_gene: TRBJ1-3
abundance: NA
v_gene: TRBV6-6
CDR3aa: CASSYSSGAGNTIYF
CDR3nt: TGTGCCAGCAGTTACTCGTCAGGGGCTGGAAACACCATATATTTT

d_gene: NA
j_gene: TRBJ1-1
abundance: NA
v_gene: TRBV13
CDR3aa: CASSSDGSGGWTEAFF
CDR3nt: TGTGCCAGCAGCTCCGATGGTTCAGGAGGTTGGACTGAAGCTTTCTTT

d_gene: NA
j_gene: TRBJ1-1
abundance: NA
v_gene: TRBV29-1
CDR3aa: CSVGLGTEAFF
CDR3nt: TGCAGCGTTGGGCTGGGCACTGAAGCTTTCTTT